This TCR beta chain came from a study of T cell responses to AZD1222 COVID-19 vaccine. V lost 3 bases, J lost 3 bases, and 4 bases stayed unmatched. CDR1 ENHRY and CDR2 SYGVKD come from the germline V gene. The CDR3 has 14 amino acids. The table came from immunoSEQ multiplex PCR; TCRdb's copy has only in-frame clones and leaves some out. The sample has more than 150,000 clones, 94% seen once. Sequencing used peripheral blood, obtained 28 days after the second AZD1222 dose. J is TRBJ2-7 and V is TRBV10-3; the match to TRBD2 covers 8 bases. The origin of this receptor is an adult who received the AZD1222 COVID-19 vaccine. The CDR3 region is CAISDPSGSYEQYF. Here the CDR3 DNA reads TGTGCCATCAGTGACCCCAGCGGGAGCTACGAGCAGTACTTC.